This entry lists 30 T cell receptor beta chains sequenced from one sample in a study of T cell changes during pregnancy in multiple sclerosis. Measured with immunoSEQ multiplex PCR; TCRdb has only the in-frame clones, and not every one. The data show around 65,000 clones, with more than 75% seen just once and approximately 1.5% held by the top ten. The sample consisted of peripheral blood, taken in the third trimester of pregnancy. These receptors were taken from a female donor in good health, enrolled as a control in a pregnancy study.

V and J are TRBV10-3 and TRBJ1-3; possibly TRBD1 for D (5 bases). CDR3 size: 13 residues. Germline V gene sequence: CDR1 ENHRY, CDR2 SYGVKD. V was pared by 4 bases and J by 4 bases, with 8 bases between. CDR3 sequence (DNA): TGTGCCATCAGTGCAGGGCAAGGAAACACCATATATTTT. Translation: CAISAGQGNTIYF.

The chain couples TRBV6-5 to TRBJ1-2, with 9 bases that match TRBD1. With V trimmed by 6 bases and J by 2 bases, 4 bases remained unmatched. Per the germline V gene, CDR1 is MNHEY and CDR2 is SVGAGI. The CDR3 contains 14 residues. The CDR3 DNA reads TGTGCCAGCAGGTCCGGGACAGGGAACTATGGCTACACCTTC. The encoded protein is CASRSGTGNYGYTF.

The chain couples TRBV25-1 to TRBJ1-3; TRBD1 matches at 11 bases. Germline CDR1 MGHDK, CDR2 SYGVNS. This CDR3 has 18 residues. J was trimmed by 0 bases and V by 7 bases; bases with no gene match: 11. This CDR3 is CASIGTGTGGTSGNTIYF. The CDR3 nucleotides are TGTGCCAGCATTGGTACCGGGACAGGGGGTACCTCTGGAAACACCATATATTTT.

Here the CDR3 reads CASSLGQSNSPLHF. CDR3 coding DNA: TGTGCCAGCAGCTTGGGACAGTCAAATTCACCCCTCCACTTT. The chain uses TRBV5-4 and TRBJ1-6; tentative D call: TRBD1 (5 bases). Germline lookup yields CDR1 SGHNT and CDR2 YYREEE (reference sequence). The CDR3 extends over 14 amino acids. Between the trimmed V and J ends, which lost 0 bases and 7 bases, there was a span of 8 bases.

The chain joins TRBV27 to TRBJ2-2; 7 positions agree with TRBD2. The germline V gene has CDR1 MNHEY and CDR2 SMNVEV (reference sequence). V shed 6 bases and J 1 base; nucleotides not matched to a gene: 8. The CDR3 is 16 amino acids. The CDR3 spells CASRLRGGGNTGELFF. The CDR3 region has the DNA TGTGCCAGCAGATTAAGGGGCGGGGGGAACACCGGGGAGCTGTTTTTT.

The rearrangement joins TRBV4-1 to TRBJ2-7; 10 bases align to TRBD2. The J segment lost 2 bases and the V segment lost 4 bases, leaving 11 bases of the junction unmatched. Germline CDR1 and CDR2: MGHRA and YSYEKL. CDR3 size: 17 residues. The CDR3 spells CASSLRDIAGGPYEQYF. The CDR3 DNA is TGCGCCAGCAGCCTCCGGGACATAGCGGGGGGTCCCTACGAGCAGTACTTC.

This chain links TRBV11-2 with TRBJ2-6; TRBD2 is a possible D gene (5 bases). The germline CDR1 and CDR2 sequences are SGHAT and FQNNGV. This CDR3 comprises 16 residues. V was clipped by 2 bases and J by 0 bases, with 8 bases between them. The CDR3 region has the DNA TGTGCCAGCAGCTTAAGAGCGGACTCTGGGGCCAACGTCCTGACTTTC. It encodes CASSLRADSGANVLTF.

This clone was recorded only once. The V call is TRBV2, the J call TRBJ1-1; 10 bases are a match to TRBD1. Germline V gene lookup returns CDR1 SNHLY and CDR2 FYNNEI. The CDR3 is made up of 16 amino acids. After removal of 4 bases from V and 0 bases from J, the junction contained 5 bases not matched to a gene. The CDR3 DNA sequence: TGTGCCAGCAGTGGGGGACAGGGGATCATGAACACTGAAGCTTTCTTT. As protein: CASSGGQGIMNTEAFF.

V is TRBV6-5 and J is TRBJ1-3; D uncertain. Germline CDR1 is MNHEY and CDR2 is SVGAGI. This CDR3 has 15 amino acids. V was shortened by 0 bases and J by 4 bases, with 10 bases between the two germline ends. CDR3 protein: CASSYSSSTGNTIYF. CDR3 coding DNA: TGTGCCAGCAGTTACTCGTCTTCGACAGGAAACACCATATATTTT.

The J gene is TRBJ1-1, the V gene TRBV4-2; 8 positions agree with TRBD1. From germline, CDR1 is LGHNA and CDR2 YNFKEQ. This CDR3 region has 18 residues. V gave up 0 bases and J gave up 7 bases; unmatched junction bases: 16. The CDR3 DNA reads as TGTGCCAGCAGCCAAGATCAATCCCGGGACAGGCACAACTTTGAAGCTTTCTTT. Translated, it gives CASSQDQSRDRHNFEAFF.

This clone was seen once. This chain uses TRBV9 with TRBJ1-1; D might be TRBD1 (6 bases). CDR1 and CDR2 (germline): SGDLS, YYNGEE. V gave up 4 bases and J gave up 0 bases, with 19 bases separating them. CDR3 length: 17 amino acids. The CDR3 sequence: CASSPRDNHPLNTEAFF. CDR3 sequence (DNA): TGTGCCAGCAGCCCCCGGGACAACCATCCTTTGAACACTGAAGCTTTCTTT.

The chain links TRBV2 to TRBJ1-2; D unresolved. The CDR3 extends over 13 amino acids. Deletions cut 2 bases from V and 4 bases from J, with 8 bases between. Looked up from germline, CDR1 is SNHLY and CDR2 is FYNNEI. The CDR3 DNA sequence: TGTGCCAGCAGTGAAAGGAACAGCTATGGCTACACCTTC. Translated: CASSERNSYGYTF.

The chain couples TRBV5-1 to TRBJ1-1; 9 bases agree with TRBD1. The V gene's germline CDR1 is SGHRS and CDR2 YFSETQ. CDR3 length equals 14 residues. The J segment lost 1 base and the V segment lost 5 bases, leaving 3 bases of the junction unmatched. DNA of the CDR3: TGCGCCAGCAGGACGGACAGGGGGAACACTGAAGCTTTCTTT. It translates to CASRTDRGNTEAFF.

The V gene is TRBV7-8, the J gene TRBJ2-7; tentative D call: TRBD2 (5 bases). This CDR3 is 15 amino acids long. Germline lookup yields CDR1 SGHVS and CDR2 FQNEAQ. V was shortened by 5 bases and J by 6 bases, with 20 bases between the two germline ends. The CDR3 DNA is TGTGCCAGCAGCCCTGGGAGTCCACCCTCGGGCGAGCAGTACTTC. Its protein product is CASSPGSPPSGEQYF.

The chain recombines TRBV27 with TRBJ1-1; weak D call: TRBD1 (6 bases). V shed 3 bases and J shed 5 bases, with 16 bases lying between them. Germline V gives CDR1 MNHEY, CDR2 SMNVEV (reference sequence). The CDR3 has 15 residues. The CDR3 loop is CASSLSTGRRTEAFF. CDR3 bases: TGTGCCAGCAGTTTGTCTACAGGGCGAAGGACTGAAGCTTTCTTT.

The chain employs TRBV30 and TRBJ2-7, with D uncertain. Trimming shortened V by 1 base and J by 0 bases, and 7 bases separated the two germline ends. The germline V gene encodes CDR1 GTSNPN and CDR2 SVGIG (reference sequence). This CDR3 is built from 13 residues. CDR3 nucleotides: TGTGCCTGGAGTGCCTATCACTCCTACGAGCAGTACTTC. The encoded protein is CAWSAYHSYEQYF.

This clone has just one count. This chain joins TRBV11-1 and TRBJ1-6; 7 nucleotides align to TRBD1. After removal of 3 bases from V and 5 bases from J, the junction contained 7 bases not matched to a gene. Germline CDR1 is SGHAT and CDR2 is FQDESV (reference sequence). The CDR3 is made up of 16 amino acids. CDR3 region: CASSLHRGLDNSPLHF. CDR3 in DNA: TGTGCCAGCAGCTTGCACAGGGGATTGGATAATTCACCCCTCCACTTT.

V is TRBV4-2 and J is TRBJ1-2, with 9 nucleotides matching TRBD1. The CDR3 covers 16 residues. The V segment lost 0 bases and the J segment 8 bases; nucleotides outside the gene matches: 10. CDR1 and CDR2 (germline): LGHNA, YNFKEQ. The CDR3 DNA sequence: TGTGCCAGCAGCCAAGATCCGGTTGGACAGGGGCACGGCTACACCTTC. It codes for CASSQDPVGQGHGYTF.

This clone was counted once. The gene calls are TRBV10-3 and TRBJ2-3; D is perhaps TRBD2 (5 bases). Trimming stripped 8 bases from V and 0 bases from J, with 15 bases between. Germline CDR1 and CDR2: ENHRY and SYGVKD. This CDR3 is 15 amino acids long. CDR3 bases: TGTGCCATCGGAGCGGACGGTACTAGCACAGATACGCAGTATTTT. It translates to CAIGADGTSTDTQYF.

The J gene is TRBJ1-3, the V gene TRBV6-5; D possibly corresponds to TRBD1 (6 bases). V lost 4 bases, J lost 6 bases, and 19 bases lay in between. The CDR3 extends over 16 amino acids. CDR1 and CDR2 (germline): MNHEY, SVGAGI. CDR3 residues: CASSSSLGGGENTIYF. The CDR3 DNA follows: TGTGCCAGCAGTTCCTCGTTGGGGGGGGGCGAAAACACCATATATTTT.

The J gene is TRBJ1-2, the V gene TRBV11-2, with D possibly matching TRBD1 (5 bases). The CDR3 has 15 residues. Germline CDR1 reads SGHAT; CDR2 reads FQNNGV. V gave up 4 bases and J gave up 2 bases, with 14 bases separating them. The DNA for the CDR3 is TGTGCCAGCAGCTCGCTCAGGGAAGGAAACTATGGCTACACCTTC. Translating gives CASSSLREGNYGYTF.

The chain recombines TRBV28 with TRBJ1-4; 9 positions match TRBD1. The ends lost 2 bases at V and 6 bases at J; junction bases unmatched: 25. Germline CDR1 MDHEN, CDR2 SYDVKM. This CDR3 has 22 amino acids. CDR3 protein: CASSLGQGWLPRPGRTDEKLFF. The CDR3, as DNA: TGTGCCAGCAGTTTAGGACAGGGGTGGTTACCCCGGCCTGGCCGGACGGATGAAAAACTGTTTTTT.

Only a few counts were recorded for this clone. The chain combines TRBV4-1 with TRBJ1-4; 7 bases map to TRBD1. The CDR3 length is 15 residues. Per the germline V gene, CDR1 is MGHRA and CDR2 is YSYEKL. After removal of 1 base from V and 7 bases from J, the junction contained 6 bases not matched to a gene. CDR3 sequence (DNA): TGCGCCAGCAGCCAAGGACAGGGCACGGGTGAAAAACTGTTTTTT. Protein product: CASSQGQGTGEKLFF.

The J gene is TRBJ1-1, the V gene TRBV7-2; 7 nucleotides align to TRBD1. Germline lookup yields CDR1 SGHTA and CDR2 FQGNSA. The CDR3 extends over 15 amino acids. V trimming: 5 bases; J trimming: 1 base; junction bases outside the gene matches: 7. The CDR3, as DNA: TGTGCCAGCAGCCAAGGGACAGTAAAGAACACTGAAGCTTTCTTT. Amino acids: CASSQGTVKNTEAFF.

This chain links TRBV18 with TRBJ2-7, with 8 bases matching TRBD1. The germline gives CDR1 KGHSH, CDR2 LQKENI. The V and J ends lost 2 bases and 5 bases, in that order; junction bases with no gene match: 5. This CDR3 contains 14 residues. CDR3 nucleotide sequence: TGTGCCAGCTCACCATCGGACAGGGCTGACGAGCAGTACTTC. The encoded protein is CASSPSDRADEQYF.

This clone was found once. The chain uses TRBV29-1 and TRBJ2-5; D is perhaps TRBD1 (6 bases). With 0 bases removed from V and 5 bases from J, the gap between germline ends came to 10 bases. The CDR3 is made up of 13 amino acids. Germline V gene sequence: CDR1 SQVTM, CDR2 ANQGSEA. CDR3 coding DNA: TGCAGCGTTGAAGAACAGGGCCGGGAGACCCAGTACTTC. This sequence encodes CSVEEQGRETQYF. Looking up the rest from reference TRBV29-1 and TRBJ2-5 gives the full variable domain: SAVISQKPSRDICQRGTSLTIQCQVDSQVTMMFWYRQQPGQSLTLIATANQGSEATYESGFVIDKFPISRPNLTFSTLTVSNMSPEDSSIYLCSVEEQGRETQYFGPGTRLLVL.

This sequence joins TRBV7-9 and TRBJ1-5; D unclear. CDR3 length: 13 residues. V was shortened by 5 bases and J by 2 bases, with 7 bases between the two germline ends. In germline, CDR1 is SEHNR, CDR2 FQNEAQ (reference sequence). CDR3 bases: TGTGCCAGCAGCCCCCCGGGCAATCAGCCCCAGCATTTT. Translating gives CASSPPGNQPQHF.

This rearrangement joins TRBV7-2 to TRBJ2-3, with 8 bases lining up with TRBD2. Germline V gene lookup returns CDR1 SGHTA and CDR2 FQGNSA. The CDR3 has 15 residues. Trimming at V came to 6 bases and at J to 2 bases, leaving 7 bases not matched to a gene. The CDR3 DNA sequence: TGTGCCAGCAGGACGGGGGGGCTACTCACAGATACGCAGTATTTT. It specifies CASRTGGLLTDTQYF.

This chain uses TRBV7-3 with TRBJ2-1, with TRBD1 as a possible D gene (5 bases). The V end was cut by 2 bases, the J end by 6 bases, with 17 bases between. The CDR3 loop spans 16 amino acids. Germline V gene data show CDR1 as SGHTA and CDR2 as FQGTGA. The CDR3 protein is CASSLGAGVPSNEQFF. In nucleotides, the CDR3 is TGTGCCAGCAGCTTAGGGGCAGGAGTACCTTCCAATGAGCAGTTCTTC.

This chain connects TRBV7-2 to TRBJ1-2, with TRBD1 as a possible D gene (5 bases). Germline CDR1 and CDR2: SGHTA and FQGNSA. The CDR3 length is 13 residues. V gave up 2 bases and J gave up 4 bases, with 8 bases separating them. The CDR3 DNA follows: TGTGCCAGCAGCTTAACGGGGGGCTATGGCTACACCTTC. Residues: CASSLTGGYGYTF.